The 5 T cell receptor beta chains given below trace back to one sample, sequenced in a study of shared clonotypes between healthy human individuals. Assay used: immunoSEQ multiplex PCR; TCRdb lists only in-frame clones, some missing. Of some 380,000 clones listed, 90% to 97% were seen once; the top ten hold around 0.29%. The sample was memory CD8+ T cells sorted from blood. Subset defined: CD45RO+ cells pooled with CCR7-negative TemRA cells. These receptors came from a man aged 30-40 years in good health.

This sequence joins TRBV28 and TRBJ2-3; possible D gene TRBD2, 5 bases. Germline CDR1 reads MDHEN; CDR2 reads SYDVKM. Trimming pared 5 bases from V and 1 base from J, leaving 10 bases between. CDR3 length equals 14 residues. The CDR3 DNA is TGTGCCAGCAGTCCGGACTTGGGCACAGATACGCAGTATTTT. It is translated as CASSPDLGTDTQYF. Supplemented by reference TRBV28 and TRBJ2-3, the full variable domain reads DVKVTQSSRYLVKRTGEKVFLECVQDMDHENMFWYRQDPGLGLRLIYFSYDVKMKEKGDIPEGYSVSREKKERFSLILESASTNQTSMYLCASSPDLGTDTQYFGPGTRLTVL.

CDR3 residues: CASSRTGSGYTF. CDR3 DNA: TGTGCCAGCAGTAGGACAGGGAGCGGCTACACCTTC. This sequence joins TRBV2 and TRBJ1-2; 8 bases match TRBD1. The germline gives CDR1 SNHLY, CDR2 FYNNEI. The CDR3 covers 12 residues. V was clipped by 5 bases and J by 8 bases; unmatched bases: 4.

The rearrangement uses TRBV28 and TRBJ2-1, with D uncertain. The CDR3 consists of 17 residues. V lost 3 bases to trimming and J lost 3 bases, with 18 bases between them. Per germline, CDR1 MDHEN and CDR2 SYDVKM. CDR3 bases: TGTGCCAGCAGTTTTTCTGGAAATCCCCGATACTACAATGAGCAGTTCTTC. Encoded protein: CASSFSGNPRYYNEQFF.

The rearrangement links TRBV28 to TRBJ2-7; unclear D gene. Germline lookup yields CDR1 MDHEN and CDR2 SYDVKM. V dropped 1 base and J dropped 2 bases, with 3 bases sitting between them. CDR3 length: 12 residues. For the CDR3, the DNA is TGTGCCAGCAGTTTATACACCTACGAGCAGTACTTC. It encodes CASSLYTYEQYF.

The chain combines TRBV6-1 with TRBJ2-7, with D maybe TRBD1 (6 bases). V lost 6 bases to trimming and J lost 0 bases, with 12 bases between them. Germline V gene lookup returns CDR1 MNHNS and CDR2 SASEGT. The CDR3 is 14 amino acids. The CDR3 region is CASRTGLDSYEQYF. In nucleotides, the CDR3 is TGTGCCAGCAGGACAGGACTGGACTCCTACGAGCAGTACTTC.